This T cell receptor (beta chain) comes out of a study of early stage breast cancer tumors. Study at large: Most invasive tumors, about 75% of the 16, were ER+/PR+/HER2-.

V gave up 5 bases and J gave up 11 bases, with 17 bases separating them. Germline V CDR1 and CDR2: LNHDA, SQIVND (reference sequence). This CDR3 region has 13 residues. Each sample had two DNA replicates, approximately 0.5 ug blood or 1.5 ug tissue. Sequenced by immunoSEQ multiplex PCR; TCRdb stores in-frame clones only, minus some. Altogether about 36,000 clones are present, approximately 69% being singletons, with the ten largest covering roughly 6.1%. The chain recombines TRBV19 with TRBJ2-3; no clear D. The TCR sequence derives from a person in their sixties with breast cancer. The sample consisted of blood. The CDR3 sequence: CASSPPTSFGQYF. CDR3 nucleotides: TGTGCCAGTAGTCCTCCCACGTCGTTTGGGCAGTATTTT.